The source of this T cell receptor beta chain is a study of T cells in Graves' hyperthyroidism and ophthalmopathy. This clonotype has a count of ten or more. Germline-derived CDR1 and CDR2 are SEHNR and FQNEAQ (reference sequence). There are 16 residues in the CDR3. V dropped 5 bases and J dropped 8; count of bases not matched to a gene: 15. Diagnoses rested on clinical symptoms, serum thyroxine and TRAb, thyroid ultrasound and orbital computed tomography. The investigators amplified TCR beta CDR3 regions from RNA transcripts. The HTBI set primed first-round TCR CDR3 RT-PCR. From the multiplex PCR reads, TCRdb called clonotypes with MiXCR, one entry per CDR3 protein. This sample carries about 420,000 distinct CDR3 sequences, 15% to 19% of them seen once, and the ten largest clones take roughly 7.7%.

This sequence joins TRBV7-9 and TRBJ1-2; 9 bases agree with TRBD1. The specimen was blood. This sequence originates from a woman aged 18-29 years with Graves' hyperthyroidism. In DNA form, the CDR3 reads TGTGCCAGCAGCCTGACGCTAGGACAGGGGAGGTACGGCTACACCTTC. Its translation: CASSLTLGQGRYGYTF.